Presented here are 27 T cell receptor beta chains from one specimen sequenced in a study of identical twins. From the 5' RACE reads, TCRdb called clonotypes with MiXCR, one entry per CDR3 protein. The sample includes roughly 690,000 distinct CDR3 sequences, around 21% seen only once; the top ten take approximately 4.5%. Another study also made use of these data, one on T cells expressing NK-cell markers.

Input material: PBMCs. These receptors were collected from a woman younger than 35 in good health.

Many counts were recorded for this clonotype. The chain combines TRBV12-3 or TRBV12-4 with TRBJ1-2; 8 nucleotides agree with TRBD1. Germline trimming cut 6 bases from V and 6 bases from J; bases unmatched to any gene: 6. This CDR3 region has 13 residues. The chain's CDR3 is CASRSGQADGYTF. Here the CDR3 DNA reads TGTGCCAGCAGGTCGGGACAGGCTGATGGCTACACCTTC.

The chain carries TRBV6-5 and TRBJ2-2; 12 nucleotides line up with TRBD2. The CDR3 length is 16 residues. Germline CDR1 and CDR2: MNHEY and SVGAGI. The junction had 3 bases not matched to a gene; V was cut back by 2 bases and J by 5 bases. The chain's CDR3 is CASSYLAGGHTGELFF. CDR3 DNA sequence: TGTGCCAGCAGTTACCTAGCGGGAGGGCATACCGGGGAGCTGTTTTTT.

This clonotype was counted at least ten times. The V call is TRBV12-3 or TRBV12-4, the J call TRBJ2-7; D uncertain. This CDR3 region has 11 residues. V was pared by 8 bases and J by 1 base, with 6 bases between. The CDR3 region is CASRQSYEQYF. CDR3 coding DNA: TGTGCCAGCCGGCAATCCTACGAGCAGTACTTC.

Here the CDR3 reads CSVTIAGNTIYF. CDR3 nucleotides: TGCAGCGTTACCATAGCCGGAAACACCATATATTTT. The chain carries TRBV29-1 and TRBJ1-3; D gene unclear. With 5 bases removed from V and 4 bases from J, the gap between germline ends came to 9 bases. The CDR3 totals 12 residues. In germline, CDR1 is SQVTM, CDR2 ANQGSEA.

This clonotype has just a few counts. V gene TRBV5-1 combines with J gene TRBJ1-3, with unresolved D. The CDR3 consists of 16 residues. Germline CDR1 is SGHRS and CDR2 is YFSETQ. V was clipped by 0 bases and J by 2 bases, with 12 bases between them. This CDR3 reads CASSLAPGSPGNTIYF. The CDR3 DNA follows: TGCGCCAGCAGCTTGGCACCGGGGAGCCCTGGAAACACCATATATTTT.

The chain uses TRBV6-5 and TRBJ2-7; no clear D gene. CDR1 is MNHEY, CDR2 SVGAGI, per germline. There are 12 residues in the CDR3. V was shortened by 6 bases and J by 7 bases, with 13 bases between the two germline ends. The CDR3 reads CASRRGWVEQYF. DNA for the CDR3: TGTGCCAGCAGGCGCGGTTGGGTAGAGCAGTACTTC.

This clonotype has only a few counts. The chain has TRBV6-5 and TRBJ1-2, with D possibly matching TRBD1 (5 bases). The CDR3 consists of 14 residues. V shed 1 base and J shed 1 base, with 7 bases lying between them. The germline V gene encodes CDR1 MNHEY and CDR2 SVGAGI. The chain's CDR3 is CASSYYQGNYGYTF. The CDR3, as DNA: TGTGCCAGCAGTTACTACCAGGGTAACTATGGCTACACCTTC.

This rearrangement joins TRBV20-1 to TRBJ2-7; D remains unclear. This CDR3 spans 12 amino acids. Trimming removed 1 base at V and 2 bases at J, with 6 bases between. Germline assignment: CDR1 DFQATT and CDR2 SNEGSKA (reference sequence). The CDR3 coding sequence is TGCAGTGCTAGAGTAGGCACCTACGAGCAGTACTTC. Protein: CSARVGTYEQYF.

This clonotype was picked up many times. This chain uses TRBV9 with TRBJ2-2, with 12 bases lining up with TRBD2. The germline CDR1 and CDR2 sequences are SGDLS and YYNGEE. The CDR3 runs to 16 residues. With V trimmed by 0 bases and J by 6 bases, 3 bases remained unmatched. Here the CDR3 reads CASSVGTSGTPGELFF. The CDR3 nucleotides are TGTGCCAGCAGCGTAGGGACTAGCGGGACCCCCGGGGAGCTGTTTTTT.

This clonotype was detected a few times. The CDR3 loop reads CASSLASGRGETQYF. The CDR3 region has the DNA TGTGCCAGCAGCTTGGCCTCGGGGCGCGGGGAGACCCAGTACTTC. V gene TRBV5-6 combines with J gene TRBJ2-5, with D tentatively TRBD1 or TRBD2 (5 bases each). V lost 0 bases to trimming and J lost 5 bases, with 14 bases between them. This CDR3 has 15 residues. Germline values: CDR1 SGHDT, CDR2 YYEEEE.

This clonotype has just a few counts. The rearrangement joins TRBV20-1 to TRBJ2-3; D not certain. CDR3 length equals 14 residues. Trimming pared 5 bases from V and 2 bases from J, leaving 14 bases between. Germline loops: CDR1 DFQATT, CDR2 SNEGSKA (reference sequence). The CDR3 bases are TGCAGTGCTTTCCCCGTCAGGTACACAGATACGCAGTATTTT. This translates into CSAFPVRYTDTQYF.

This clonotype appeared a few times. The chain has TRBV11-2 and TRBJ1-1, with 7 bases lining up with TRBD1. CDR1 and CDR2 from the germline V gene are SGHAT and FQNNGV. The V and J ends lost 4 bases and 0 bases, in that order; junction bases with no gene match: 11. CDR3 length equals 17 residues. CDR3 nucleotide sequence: TGTGCCAGCAGCTCAGGGGGACAGACTCGATTGAACACTGAAGCTTTCTTT. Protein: CASSSGGQTRLNTEAFF.

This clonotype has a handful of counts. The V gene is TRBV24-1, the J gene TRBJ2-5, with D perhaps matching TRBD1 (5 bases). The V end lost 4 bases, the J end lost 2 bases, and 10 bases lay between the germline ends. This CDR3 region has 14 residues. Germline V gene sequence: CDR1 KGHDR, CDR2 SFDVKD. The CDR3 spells CATSESGKQETQYF. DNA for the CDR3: TGTGCCACCAGTGAGTCAGGGAAGCAAGAGACCCAGTACTTC.

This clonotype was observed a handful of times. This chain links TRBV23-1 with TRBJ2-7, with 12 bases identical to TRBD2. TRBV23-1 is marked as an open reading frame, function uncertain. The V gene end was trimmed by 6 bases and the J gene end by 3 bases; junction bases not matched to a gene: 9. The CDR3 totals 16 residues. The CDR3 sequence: CASSRVTSGGNYEQYF. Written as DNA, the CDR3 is TGCGCCAGCAGCCGCGTGACTAGCGGGGGAAACTACGAGCAGTACTTC.

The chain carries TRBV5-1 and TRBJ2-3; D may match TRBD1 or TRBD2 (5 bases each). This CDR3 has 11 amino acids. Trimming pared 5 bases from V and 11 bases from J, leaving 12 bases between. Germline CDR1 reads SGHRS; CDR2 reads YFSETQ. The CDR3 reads CASSYGTRQYF. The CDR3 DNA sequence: TGCGCCAGCAGTTACGGGACCCGGCAGTATTTT.

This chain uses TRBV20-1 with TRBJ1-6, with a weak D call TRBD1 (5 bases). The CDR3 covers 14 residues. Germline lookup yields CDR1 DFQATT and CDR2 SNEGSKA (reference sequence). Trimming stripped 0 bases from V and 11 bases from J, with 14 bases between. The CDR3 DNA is TGCAGTGCTAGAGAGGGGCCCCATAAAACACCCCTCCACTTT. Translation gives CSAREGPHKTPLHF.

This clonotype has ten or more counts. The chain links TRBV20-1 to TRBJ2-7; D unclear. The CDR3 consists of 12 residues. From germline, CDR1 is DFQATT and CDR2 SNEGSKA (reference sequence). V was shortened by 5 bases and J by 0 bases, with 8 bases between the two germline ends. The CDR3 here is CSALADSYEQYF. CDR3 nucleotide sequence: TGCAGTGCTCTGGCCGACTCCTACGAGCAGTACTTC.

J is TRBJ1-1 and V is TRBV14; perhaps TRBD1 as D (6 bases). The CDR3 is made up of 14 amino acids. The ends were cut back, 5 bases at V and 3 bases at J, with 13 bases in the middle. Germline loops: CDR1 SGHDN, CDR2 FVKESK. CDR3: CASSSTGIHTEAFF. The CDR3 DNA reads TGTGCCAGCAGCTCGACAGGCATTCACACTGAAGCTTTCTTT.

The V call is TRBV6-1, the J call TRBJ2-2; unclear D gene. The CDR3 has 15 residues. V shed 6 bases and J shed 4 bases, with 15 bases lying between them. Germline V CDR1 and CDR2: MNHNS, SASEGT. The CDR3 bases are TGTGCCAGCAGACGGGCCCAGGCGAGCACCGGGGAGCTGTTTTTT. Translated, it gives CASRRAQASTGELFF.

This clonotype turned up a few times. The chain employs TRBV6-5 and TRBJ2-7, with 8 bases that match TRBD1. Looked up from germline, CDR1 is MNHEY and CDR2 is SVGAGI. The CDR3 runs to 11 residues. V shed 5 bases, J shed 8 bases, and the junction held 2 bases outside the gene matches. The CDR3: CASSQGAKQYF. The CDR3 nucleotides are TGTGCCAGCAGTCAGGGGGCCAAGCAGTACTTC.

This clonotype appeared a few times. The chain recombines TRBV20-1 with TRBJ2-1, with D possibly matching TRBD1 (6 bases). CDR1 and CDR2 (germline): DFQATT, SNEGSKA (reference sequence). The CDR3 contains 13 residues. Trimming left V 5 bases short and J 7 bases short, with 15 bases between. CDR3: CSAEKGQGNEQFF. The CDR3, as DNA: TGCAGTGCTGAGAAGGGACAAGGGAATGAGCAGTTCTTC.

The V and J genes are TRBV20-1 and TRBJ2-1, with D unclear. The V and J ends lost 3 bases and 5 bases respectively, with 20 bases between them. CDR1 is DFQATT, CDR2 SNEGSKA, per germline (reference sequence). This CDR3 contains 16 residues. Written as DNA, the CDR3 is TGCAGTGCTAGTTCGGATCGGGCCCGTTTGCACAATGAGCAGTTCTTC. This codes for CSASSDRARLHNEQFF.

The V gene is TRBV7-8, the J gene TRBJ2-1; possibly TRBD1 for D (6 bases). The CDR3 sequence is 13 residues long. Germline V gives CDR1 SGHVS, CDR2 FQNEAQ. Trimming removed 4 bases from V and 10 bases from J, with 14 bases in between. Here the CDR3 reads CASSWGQNREQFF. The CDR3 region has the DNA TGTGCCAGCAGCTGGGGACAAAACAGGGAGCAGTTCTTC.

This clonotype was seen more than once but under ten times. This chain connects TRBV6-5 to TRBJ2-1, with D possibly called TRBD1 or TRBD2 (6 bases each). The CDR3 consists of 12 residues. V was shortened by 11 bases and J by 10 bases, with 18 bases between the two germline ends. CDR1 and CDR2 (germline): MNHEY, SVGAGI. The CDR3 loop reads CAAGGLGREQFF. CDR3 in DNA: TGTGCCGCCGGGGGCCTAGGGAGGGAGCAGTTCTTC.

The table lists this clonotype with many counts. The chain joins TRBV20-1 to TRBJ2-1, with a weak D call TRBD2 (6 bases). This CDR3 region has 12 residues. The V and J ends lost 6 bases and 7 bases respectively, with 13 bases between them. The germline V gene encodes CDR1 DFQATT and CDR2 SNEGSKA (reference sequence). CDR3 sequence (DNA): TGCAGTGCCGGACGGGGGTCGAATGAGCAGTTCTTC. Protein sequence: CSAGRGSNEQFF.

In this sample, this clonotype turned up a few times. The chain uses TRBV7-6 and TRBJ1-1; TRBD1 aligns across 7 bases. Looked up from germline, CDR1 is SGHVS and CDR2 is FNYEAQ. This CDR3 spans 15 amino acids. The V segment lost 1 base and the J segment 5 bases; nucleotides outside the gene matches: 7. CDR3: CASSLDGGGVTEAFF. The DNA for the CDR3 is TGTGCCAGCAGCTTAGATGGAGGGGGCGTTACTGAAGCTTTCTTT.

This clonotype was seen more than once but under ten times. In DNA form, the CDR3 reads TGTGCCAGCAGTTTCGTCCCTGGGGCGACCGGGGAGCTGTTTTTT. Protein sequence: CASSFVPGATGELFF. This chain uses TRBV12-3 or TRBV12-4 with TRBJ2-2; D is perhaps TRBD1 (5 bases). This CDR3 has 15 amino acids. V shed 3 bases and J shed 5 bases, with 13 bases lying between them.